This entry is about one T cell receptor (beta chain). Its antigen is unidentified. A read error may account for a junction end that differs from germline. These data come from a study of T cell responses to AZD1222 COVID-19 vaccine. From germline, CDR1 is SGHNT and CDR2 YENEEA. The CDR3 spans 14 residues. Study-level points and caveats: Spike-specific TCR breadth and depth rose after two AZD1222 doses.

Clones were sequenced by immunoSEQ multiplex PCR, and TCRdb holds only the in-frame ones, with some missing. This sample has fewer than 30,000 clones, with around 83% found just once. The source is an adult who received the AZD1222 COVID-19 vaccine. The chain employs TRBV11-3 and TRBJ2-7; 8 bases map to TRBD2. Sample: peripheral blood, taken 28 days after the second AZD1222 dose. Written as DNA, the CDR3 is TGTGCCAGCAGCCCGGGACTAGTCTCCCACGAGCAGTACTTC. Protein: CASSPGLVSHEQYF.